This T cell receptor (beta chain) was recorded in a study of cytomegalovirus exposure and HLA in healthy donors. Study observations and caveats: Sequencing likely produced, as an artifact, a cluster of highly shared sequence variants. Among the CMV-associated chains, three were confirmed in vitro as specific for CMV antigens.

Germline V gene sequence: CDR1 GTSNPN, CDR2 SVGIG (reference sequence). The V end was cut by 4 bases, the J end by 0 bases, with 15 bases between. The CDR3 contains 15 residues. Primers: 60 Vbeta forward and 13 Jbeta reverse. Authors' processing steps: Counted up in a later analysis, unique TCR beta chains came to about 80 million, with some 11 million shared. Sequencing was performed with immunoSEQ multiplex PCR; in TCRdb, only in-frame clones are kept and a portion is missing. The D gene and trimming were derived from the DNA, and the V and J assignments and clone size from that table. The sample comprises about 190,000 clones, roughly 84% of which are singletons, and about 0.26% rests with the top ten. Comments on this clone: Its antigen is undetermined.

The chain uses TRBV30 and TRBJ1-1, with D uncertain. The TCR originated in a boy aged 5-17 years in good health and CMV-seronegative. The sample was PBMCs. In DNA form, the CDR3 reads TGTGCCTGGATTTCAGTTAACCGGGTGAACACTGAAGCTTTCTTT. Residues: CAWISVNRVNTEAFF.